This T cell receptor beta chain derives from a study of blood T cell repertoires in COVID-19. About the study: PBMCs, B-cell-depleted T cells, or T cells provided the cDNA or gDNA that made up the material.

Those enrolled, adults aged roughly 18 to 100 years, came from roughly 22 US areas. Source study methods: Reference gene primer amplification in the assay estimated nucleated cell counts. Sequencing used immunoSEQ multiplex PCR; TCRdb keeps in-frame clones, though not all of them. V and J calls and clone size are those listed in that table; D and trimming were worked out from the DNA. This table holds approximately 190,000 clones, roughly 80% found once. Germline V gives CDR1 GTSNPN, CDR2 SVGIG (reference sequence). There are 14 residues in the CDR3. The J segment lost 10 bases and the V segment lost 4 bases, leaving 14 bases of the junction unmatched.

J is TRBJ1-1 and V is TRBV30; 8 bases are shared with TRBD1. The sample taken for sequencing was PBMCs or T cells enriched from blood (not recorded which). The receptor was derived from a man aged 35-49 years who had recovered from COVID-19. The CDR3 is CAWTWGTGPLRAFF. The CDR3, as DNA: TGTGCCTGGACCTGGGGGACAGGACCGTTACGAGCTTTCTTT.